This T cell receptor (beta chain) was obtained from a study of blood T cell repertoires in COVID-19. TCRdb's copy holds only in-frame clones and misses some; the assay was immunoSEQ multiplex PCR. Here the sample spans approximately 150,000 clones, approximately 95% being singletons. This receptor was obtained from a woman in her sixties or seventies with COVID-19, enrolled during active disease. What was sequenced was peripheral blood.

The CDR3 here is CAWNQGARSTEAFF. CDR3 in DNA: TGTGCCTGGAACCAGGGGGCGAGAAGCACTGAAGCTTTCTTT. The gene calls are TRBV30 and TRBJ1-1; 8 positions agree with TRBD1. V lost 4 bases, J lost 4 bases, and 8 bases stayed unmatched. This CDR3 is built from 14 residues. Germline CDR1 is GTSNPN and CDR2 is SVGIG (reference sequence).